This T cell receptor beta chain was sequenced in a study of response to subunit inactivated influenza vaccine (dated by TCRdb to 2016 to 2019). Describing the broader study: To follow how T cells responded to a trivalent subunit inactivated influenza vaccine, the researchers relied on deep quantitative profiling of the T cell receptor repertoire.

General findings and caveats noted by the study authors: It was suggested by the authors that each seasonal influenza vaccination may recruit only a limited number of new T cells.

CDR1 and CDR2, per the germline V gene, are MDHEN and SYDVKM. The CDR3 runs 15 amino acids, cysteine and phenylalanine included. Solely the CDR3 DNA is kept, with 45 bases framed from the first base. V is pared back by 2 bases and J by 2 bases, with 9 bases lying between the germline termini. The library was built by means of RT-PCR. The instrument given in TCRdb is Illumina HiSeq 2500. The public reads were reprocessed in TCRdb via fastp at Q25 and MiXCR, keeping in-frame beta chains. Rows with a matching CDR3 protein are joined into one entry that keeps the most common DNA and genes. The sample has a few hundred thousand distinct CDR3 sequences on record, approximately 15% of them singletons. The ten largest clonotypes hold 8.5% to 14% of the sample. Details on this clonotype: The antigen this receptor binds is unknown. No base-level quality is on record; no much larger clone is a single base apart.

The clonotype comes from a man between 50 and 59 years old who received an inactivated influenza vaccine. Donor details come from another sample of the same person, matched by shared clones. This sample comprised PBMCs from blood, obtained roughly 13 days after vaccination. The sequence links TRBV28 to TRBJ2-2; confidence is insufficient to name the D gene. The CDR3 has the sequence CASSLRSFNTGELFF. The DNA is as follows: TGTGCCAGCAGTTTAAGGTCCTTTAACACCGGGGAGCTGTTTTTT.